The next 27 T cell receptor beta chains were all read from a single sample in a study of human T cells and chemical hapten exposure. Time point defined: healthy volunteer bleed at 2 weeks. Blood, whole and unfractionated, served as the source for total RNA extraction. Via MiXCR, TCRdb re-called the RACE reads, giving one row per CDR3 protein. Of around 130,000 distinct CDR3 sequences listed, about 9% are singletons. The sequenced sample was whole blood. The source is a male donor in good health. Some clones in this sample may be carry-over from other donors' samples.

This clonotype was recorded a few times. The CDR3 is CASSSRTGGYEQYF. The CDR3 DNA is TGTGCCAGCAGCTCCAGGACAGGGGGCTACGAGCAGTACTTC. The rearrangement uses TRBV7-2 and TRBJ2-7; the match to TRBD1 covers 10 bases. This CDR3 contains 14 residues. The junction had 3 bases not matched to a gene; V was cut back by 4 bases and J by 3 bases. CDR1 and CDR2 from the germline V gene are SGHTA and FQGNSA.

This chain uses TRBV12-5 with TRBJ1-1; D gene ambiguous. V was cut by 0 bases and J by 0 bases, with 8 bases left in between. This CDR3 is built from 15 residues. CDR1 and CDR2 from the germline V gene are LGHNT and FRNRAP. The CDR3 DNA follows: TGTGCTAGTGGTTTGGTACCTCTATTGAACACTGAAGCTTTCTTT. It codes for CASGLVPLLNTEAFF.

This clonotype was seen a handful of times. V is TRBV7-9 and J is TRBJ2-1; 14 bases map to TRBD2. Germline-derived CDR1 and CDR2 are SEHNR and FQNEAQ (reference sequence). The CDR3 loop spans 15 amino acids. V shed 4 bases and J 8 bases; nucleotides not matched to a gene: 4. The CDR3 is CASSSGTSGSDEQFF. In nucleotides, the CDR3 is TGTGCCAGCAGCTCCGGGACTAGCGGGAGCGATGAGCAGTTCTTC.

The chain has TRBV27 and TRBJ2-1; TRBD2 matches 10 bases. The CDR3 runs to 16 residues. V lost 2 bases, J lost 7 bases, and 8 bases stayed unmatched. Germline V gene sequence: CDR1 MNHEY, CDR2 SMNVEV (reference sequence). CDR3 DNA: TGTGCCAGCAGTTTAGCCTCTAGCGGGAGTTTTAATGAGCAGTTCTTC. This codes for CASSLASSGSFNEQFF.

The chain uses TRBV6-5 and TRBJ2-7, with D uncertain. Trimming left V 6 bases short and J 3 bases short, with 9 bases between. Germline V lookup: CDR1 MNHEY, CDR2 SVGAGI. This CDR3 region has 12 residues. CDR3 amino acids: CASSPTSYEQYF. In DNA form, the CDR3 reads TGTGCCAGCAGCCCTACAAGCTACGAGCAGTACTTC.

This clonotype was seen ten or more times. V and J are TRBV6-5 and TRBJ2-7; 7 nucleotides line up with TRBD2. This CDR3 is 15 amino acids long. The V gene's germline CDR1 is MNHEY and CDR2 SVGAGI. V shed 4 bases, J shed 0 bases, and the junction held 6 bases outside the gene matches. CDR3 protein: CASSSHGRSSYEQYF. CDR3 nucleotides: TGTGCCAGCAGTTCCCACGGGAGGAGCTCCTACGAGCAGTACTTC.

This clonotype was seen at least ten times. J is TRBJ2-7 and V is TRBV5-1; possible D gene TRBD1, 5 bases. This CDR3 is built from 14 residues. Trimming took 0 bases from V and 1 from J, leaving 8 bases between them. CDR1 SGHRS and CDR2 YFSETQ come from the germline V gene. As DNA, the CDR3 is TGCGCCAGCAGCTTGGACAGGTCTTCCTACGAGCAGTACTTC. Translated, it gives CASSLDRSSYEQYF.

This clonotype occurred a few times. This chain links TRBV20-1 with TRBJ2-1, with 11 bases identical to TRBD1. CDR3 size: 15 residues. V shed 0 bases, J shed 9 bases, and the junction held 7 bases outside the gene matches. The germline V gene encodes CDR1 DFQATT and CDR2 SNEGSKA (reference sequence). The CDR3 sequence: CSARDLGQGEGEQFF. As DNA, the CDR3 is TGCAGTGCTAGAGATTTGGGACAGGGGGAGGGTGAGCAGTTCTTC.

The chain couples TRBV7-9 to TRBJ2-1; D not resolved. Trimming took 2 bases from V and 10 from J, leaving 15 bases between them. Germline V gene lookup returns CDR1 SEHNR and CDR2 FQNEAQ (reference sequence). This CDR3 has 14 amino acids. The CDR3 protein is CASSLLPIWAEQFF. In nucleotides, the CDR3 is TGTGCCAGCAGCTTACTCCCGATATGGGCGGAGCAGTTCTTC.

The rearrangement uses TRBV3-1 and TRBJ2-1; 10 positions match TRBD1. The CDR3 extends over 14 amino acids. The V and J ends lost 4 bases and 7 bases, in that order; junction bases with no gene match: 4. Germline values: CDR1 LGHDT, CDR2 YNNKEL (reference sequence). The CDR3 is CASSLRTGGNEQFF. The CDR3 DNA reads as TGTGCCAGCAGCCTGAGGACAGGGGGTAATGAGCAGTTCTTC.

This clonotype was recorded at least ten times. The chain joins TRBV12-5 to TRBJ1-5; the D gene is possibly TRBD1 (5 bases). CDR1 and CDR2 from the germline V gene are LGHNT and FRNRAP. V gave up 0 bases and J gave up 5 bases, with 8 bases separating them. The CDR3 extends over 14 amino acids. The CDR3 is CASGLVAGDQPQHF. The CDR3, as DNA: TGTGCTAGTGGTTTGGTCGCGGGGGATCAGCCCCAGCATTTT.

J is TRBJ2-7 and V is TRBV10-3; 9 bases match TRBD1. The CDR3 is 16 residues long. Trimming removed 3 bases from V and 1 base from J; junction bases left unmatched: 7. From germline, CDR1 is ENHRY and CDR2 SYGVKD. The CDR3 here is CAISELPGTGSYEQYF. The CDR3 DNA is TGTGCCATCAGTGAACTACCCGGGACAGGGTCCTACGAGCAGTACTTC.

This clonotype was seen a handful of times. The V gene is TRBV6-2 or TRBV6-3, the J gene TRBJ2-6, with D maybe TRBD1 (6 bases). Trimming cost V 2 bases and J 4 bases, with 9 bases left between them. This CDR3 has 15 amino acids. Per the germline V gene, CDR1 is MNHEY and CDR2 is SVGEGT. The CDR3 DNA follows: TGTGCCAGCAGTTACCACAGGGCCGGGGCCAACGTCCTGACTTTC. Protein sequence: CASSYHRAGANVLTF.

This clonotype was observed many times. The chain couples TRBV7-9 to TRBJ1-1; no firm D call. V lost 5 bases and J 3 bases, leaving 10 bases between the germline ends. Germline CDR1 and CDR2: SEHNR and FQNEAQ (reference sequence). The length of the CDR3 is 13 residues. The DNA of the CDR3 is TGTGCCAGCAGCCCCTACGGGGACACTGAAGCTTTCTTT. Translated: CASSPYGDTEAFF.

V usage is TRBV6-2 or TRBV6-3 and J usage is TRBJ2-1; D gene unclear. The CDR3 length is 18 residues. V shed 0 bases and J shed 6 bases, with 21 bases lying between them. Germline V gives CDR1 MNHEY, CDR2 SVGEGT. CDR3 in DNA: TGTGCCAGCAGTTACTCTAATCTGGGCGTCCCCAGAATCAATGAGCAGTTCTTC. The encoded protein is CASSYSNLGVPRINEQFF.

This clonotype has ten or more counts. The CDR3 coding sequence is TGTGCCAGCAGCTTAGGACAGGGCCGTGGGTATGGCTACACCTTC. Its protein product is CASSLGQGRGYGYTF. The V and J genes are TRBV13 and TRBJ1-2; D possibly corresponds to TRBD1 (6 bases). This CDR3 contains 15 residues. Germline V gene data show CDR1 as PRHDT and CDR2 as FYEKMQ (reference sequence). The V and J ends lost 0 bases and 5 bases respectively, with 13 bases between them.

The V call is TRBV6-6, the J call TRBJ1-4, with D unresolved. Germline CDR1 and CDR2: MNHNY and SVGAGI (reference sequence). V gave up 5 bases and J gave up 6 bases, with 10 bases separating them. CDR3 length: 13 residues. DNA of the CDR3: TGTGCCAGCAGTCCCCGGCAGCATGAAAAACTGTTTTTT. Protein sequence: CASSPRQHEKLFF.

This clonotype showed up just a few times. The gene calls are TRBV20-1 and TRBJ2-1; 13 nucleotides line up with TRBD2. Losses at the gene ends were 1 base for V and 4 bases for J; bases not matched to a gene: 7. CDR1 and CDR2 from the germline V gene are DFQATT and SNEGSKA (reference sequence). This CDR3 contains 17 residues. Here the CDR3 DNA reads TGCAGTGCTAGAGGTGGCGGGACTAGCGGGGAGTACAATGAGCAGTTCTTC. Residues: CSARGGGTSGEYNEQFF.

This clonotype was seen many times. The chain has TRBV5-6 and TRBJ2-7; D may match TRBD1 or TRBD2 (5 bases each). Trimming left V 3 bases short and J 3 bases short, with 10 bases between. The germline V gene has CDR1 SGHDT and CDR2 YYEEEE. This CDR3 has 13 amino acids. The CDR3 region is CASSWDGYYEQYF. CDR3 nucleotide sequence: TGTGCCAGCAGCTGGGACGGTTACTACGAGCAGTACTTC. Together with reference TRBV5-6 and TRBJ2-7, the CDR3 gives the full variable domain: DAGVTQSPTHLIKTRGQQVTLRCSPKSGHDTVSWYQQALGQGPQFIFQYYEEEERQRGNFPDRFSGHQFPNYSSELNVNALLLGDSALYLCASSWDGYYEQYFGPGTRLTVT.

At least ten counts were recorded for this clonotype. V gene TRBV10-3 combines with J gene TRBJ1-4; 8 nucleotides line up with TRBD1. The CDR3 length is 15 residues. The germline CDR1 and CDR2 sequences are ENHRY and SYGVKD. V dropped 6 bases and J dropped 2; count of bases not matched to a gene: 5. The CDR3 nucleotides read TGTGCCATCAGAGACAGGGGAGGCACTAATGAAAAACTGTTTTTT. Translation: CAIRDRGGTNEKLFF.

This clonotype appeared many times. This chain uses TRBV19 with TRBJ2-3; the match to TRBD1 covers 8 bases. V shed 3 bases and J 3 bases; nucleotides not matched to a gene: 5. The CDR3 has 15 amino acids. Germline V gene lookup returns CDR1 LNHDA and CDR2 SQIVND (reference sequence). CDR3 sequence reads: CASSIQGAGTDTQYF. CDR3 bases: TGTGCCAGTAGTATCCAGGGGGCAGGGACAGATACGCAGTATTTT.

V is TRBV20-1 and J is TRBJ1-1, with D unclear. V dropped 4 bases and J dropped 0 bases, with 6 bases sitting between them. CDR1 is DFQATT and CDR2 is SNEGSKA in the germline V gene (reference sequence). This CDR3 contains 12 residues. DNA for the CDR3: TGCAGTGCTACAGTAATGAACACTGAAGCTTTCTTT. It is translated as CSATVMNTEAFF.

This clonotype was found many times. The chain joins TRBV12-3 or TRBV12-4 to TRBJ1-5; 7 bases are shared with TRBD1. The length of the CDR3 is 14 residues. V dropped 6 bases and J dropped 3; count of bases not matched to a gene: 5. The chain's CDR3 is CASSLTGTNQPQHF. DNA for the CDR3: TGTGCCAGCAGCTTGACAGGGACCAATCAGCCCCAGCATTTT.

The chain is built from TRBV5-1 and TRBJ2-3; 11 bases align to TRBD2. After removal of 4 bases from V and 1 base from J, the junction contained 5 bases not matched to a gene. The CDR3 contains 16 residues. From germline, CDR1 is SGHRS and CDR2 YFSETQ. CDR3 in amino acids: CASSRGTSGRTDTQYF. CDR3 bases: TGCGCCAGCAGCCGCGGGACTAGCGGACGCACAGATACGCAGTATTTT.

In this sample, this clonotype turned up many times. The chain carries TRBV7-9 and TRBJ1-5, with no clear D. The germline V gene encodes CDR1 SEHNR and CDR2 FQNEAQ (reference sequence). This CDR3 has 12 amino acids. V dropped 1 base and J dropped 5 bases, with 3 bases sitting between them. In DNA, the CDR3 is TGTGCCAGCAGCTTAGGTGATCAGCCCCAGCATTTT. This gives the protein CASSLGDQPQHF. The entire variable domain, with the rest obtained from reference TRBV7-9 and TRBJ1-5, is as follows: DTGVSQNPRHKITKRGQNVTFRCDPISEHNRLYWYRQTLGQGPEFLTYFQNEAQLEKSRLLSDRFSAERPKGSFSTLEIQRTEQGDSAMYLCASSLGDQPQHFGDGTRLSIL.

Many counts were recorded for this clonotype. The chain has TRBV6-2 or TRBV6-3 and TRBJ1-1; no clear D gene. Trimming shortened V by 3 bases and J by 5 bases, and 13 bases separated the two germline ends. The CDR3 consists of 14 residues. The V gene's germline CDR1 is MNHEY and CDR2 SVGEGT. The DNA for the CDR3 is TGTGCCAGCAGTTATGTCTCGGGGAGAACTGAAGCTTTCTTT. Translated, it gives CASSYVSGRTEAFF.

There are a few counts of this clonotype. The gene calls are TRBV2 and TRBJ2-1; D not certain. The CDR3 totals 13 residues. CDR1 is SNHLY, CDR2 FYNNEI, per germline. Trimming removed 3 bases from V and 9 bases from J, with 12 bases in between. For the CDR3, the DNA is TGTGCCAGCAGTGATAAACGGACGGGTGAGCAGTTCTTC. This gives the protein CASSDKRTGEQFF.